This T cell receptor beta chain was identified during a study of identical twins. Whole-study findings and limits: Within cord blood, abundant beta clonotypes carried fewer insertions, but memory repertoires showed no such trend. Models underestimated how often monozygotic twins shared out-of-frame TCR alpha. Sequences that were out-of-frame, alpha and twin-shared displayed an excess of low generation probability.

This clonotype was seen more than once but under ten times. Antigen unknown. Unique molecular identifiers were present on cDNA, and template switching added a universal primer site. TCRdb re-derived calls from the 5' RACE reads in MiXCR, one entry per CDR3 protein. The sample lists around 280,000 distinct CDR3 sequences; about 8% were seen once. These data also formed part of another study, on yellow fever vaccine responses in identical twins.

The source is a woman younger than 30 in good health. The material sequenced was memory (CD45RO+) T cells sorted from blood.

This CDR3 is CASSPFRTGTNTEAFF. The CDR3 DNA follows: TGTGCCAGTAGTCCATTCCGGACAGGAACGAACACTGAAGCTTTCTTT. V gene TRBV19 combines with J gene TRBJ1-1; 7 bases map to TRBD1. The V and J ends lost 5 bases and 1 base, in that order; junction bases with no gene match: 10. The CDR3 is 16 amino acids. Germline CDR1 LNHDA, CDR2 SQIVND (reference sequence).